This T cell receptor (beta chain) was profiled in a study of T cell repertoires in cytomegalovirus infection. Study summary: Public TCR beta signatures provided an indication of both CMV infection and a matching HLA type.

Only a few counts were recorded for this clonotype. The antigen remains undetermined. TCRdb reanalysed the reads using MiXCR and keeps one entry per CDR3 protein. Among about 260,000 distinct CDR3 sequences listed, 12% to 15% were seen once. General observations from the study: CMV carriers having the relevant HLA were flagged by cumulative public TCR beta family frequency. The ex vivo response was dominated by HLA-C-restricted CMV-specific TCR beta clonotypes.

Trimming removed 4 bases from V and 1 base from J; junction bases left unmatched: 5. The V gene's germline CDR1 is SGHDN and CDR2 FVKESK. The CDR3 has 16 amino acids. V is TRBV14 and J is TRBJ2-5, with 11 bases matching TRBD2. Source material: PBMCs. The sequence derives from a human donor in good health (CMV status not recorded). Some clones in this sample may be carry-over from other donors' samples. CDR3 DNA: TGTGCCAGCAGCCTGGGACTAGCGGTCCTCCAAGAGACCCAGTACTTC. It translates to CASSLGLAVLQETQYF.